This entry concerns a single TCR beta chain. These data come from a study of OX40 agonist ivuxolimab in advanced cancers. Study-level information: An agonistic human IgG2 monoclonal antibody against OX40 (CD134) was given. Three patients had partial responses: one hepatocellular carcinoma, two cutaneous melanoma. Having had anti-PD-1, anti-PD-L1 or anti-CTLA-4 therapy before was allowed, and about 42% had some.

The assay was immunoSEQ multiplex PCR, and TCRdb's table has in-frame clones only and misses some. The sample includes 65,000 to 70,000 clones, 80% to 90% of them seen just once. This TCR was recovered from an adult with an advanced solid tumor such as melanoma, head and neck, liver or kidney cancer. Source: CD4+ or CD8+ T cells sorted from blood, taken in a trial of the OX40 agonist ivuxolimab.

The CDR3 region is CASSFEGYNQPQHF. The CDR3 nucleotides read TGTGCCAGCAGCTTTGAGGGTTACAATCAGCCCCAGCATTTT. V is TRBV5-5 and J is TRBJ1-5; no definite D call. V was trimmed by 2 bases and J by 3 bases, leaving 9 bases between them. Germline V gives CDR1 SGHKS, CDR2 YYEKEE (reference sequence). This CDR3 spans 14 amino acids.